The clone carrying this T cell receptor beta chain was counted at least ten times. What was amplified from RNA transcripts were TCR beta CDR3 regions. First-round RT-PCR of the TCR CDR3 relied on the HTBI primer set. A single record per CDR3 protein comes from TCRdb applying MiXCR to the multiplex PCR reads. The repertoire includes 550,000 to 700,000 distinct CDR3 sequences, about 14% of them detected once, and around 4.1% sits in the top ten. Germline CDR1 reads SQVTM; CDR2 reads ANQGSEA. The CDR3 runs to 15 residues. V lost 7 bases and J 4 bases, leaving 22 bases between the germline ends. These data originate in a study of T cells in Graves' hyperthyroidism and ophthalmopathy. As for the study in general: Blood from the periphery was taken at initial diagnosis, before any treatment.

The sample consisted of blood. The chain recombines TRBV29-1 with TRBJ2-5; no reliable D call. The sequence was collected from a middle-aged woman with Graves' ophthalmopathy. The DNA of the CDR3 is TGCAGCGCCCCTGATCCCGCCTCCGTGGGAGAGACCCAGTACTTC. It codes for CSAPDPASVGETQYF. The full variable domain, its missing parts supplied by reference TRBV29-1 and TRBJ2-5, is SAVISQKPSRDICQRGTSLTIQCQVDSQVTMMFWYRQQPGQSLTLIATANQGSEATYESGFVIDKFPISRPNLTFSTLTVSNMSPEDSSIYLCSAPDPASVGETQYFGPGTRLLVL.